This TCR beta chain was observed in a study of PD-1 blockade in classical Hodgkin lymphoma. Study-level background: Patients were infused with nivolumab 3 mg/kg every 2 weeks.

Concerning this clone itself: What it recognizes is unknown.

No patient escaped relapse after autologous stem cell transplantation, and brentuximab vedotin exposure varied. Findings and limits, study-wide: Compared with baseline, CD4+ but not CD8+ TCR diversity had risen significantly by C4D1. Before treatment, complete responders showed about the same diversity as newly diagnosed patients.

The data were produced by immunoSEQ multiplex PCR, yet TCRdb's version contains in-frame clones alone and is incomplete. The sample consists of roughly 11,000 clones, about 85% of them appearing once. Germline assignment: CDR1 PRHDT and CDR2 FYEKMQ (reference sequence). With 5 bases clipped from V and 1 base from J, the junction kept 10 bases outside the gene matches. The CDR3 is made up of 17 amino acids. The origin of this receptor is a human donor with classical Hodgkin lymphoma. V usage is TRBV13 and J usage is TRBJ2-5, with 10 bases identical to TRBD1. Sample: peripheral blood mononuclear cells (PBMCs), taken at baseline. CDR3 protein: CASSRGQGIEVQETQYF. The CDR3 nucleotides read TGTGCCAGCAGCAGGGGACAGGGGATCGAGGTCCAAGAGACCCAGTACTTC.